This T cell receptor (beta chain) is drawn from a study of T cell responses to AZD1222 COVID-19 vaccine. The protocol was immunoSEQ multiplex PCR, while the TCRdb copy is restricted to in-frame clones and leaves out a portion. The sample lists 95,000 or so clones; 91% were seen once. This CDR3 spans 12 amino acids. Looked up from germline, CDR1 is SEHNR and CDR2 is FQNEAQ (reference sequence). The germline V and J ends were trimmed by 5 bases and 5 bases, with 4 bases remaining between them. The chain has TRBV7-9 and TRBJ1-6; D gene unclear. This TCR derives from an adult who received the AZD1222 COVID-19 vaccine. The specimen comprised peripheral blood, sampled 28 days after the second AZD1222 dose. The CDR3 DNA sequence: TGTGCCAGCAGCAGGGATAATTCACCCCTCCACTTT. Translating it yields CASSRDNSPLHF.